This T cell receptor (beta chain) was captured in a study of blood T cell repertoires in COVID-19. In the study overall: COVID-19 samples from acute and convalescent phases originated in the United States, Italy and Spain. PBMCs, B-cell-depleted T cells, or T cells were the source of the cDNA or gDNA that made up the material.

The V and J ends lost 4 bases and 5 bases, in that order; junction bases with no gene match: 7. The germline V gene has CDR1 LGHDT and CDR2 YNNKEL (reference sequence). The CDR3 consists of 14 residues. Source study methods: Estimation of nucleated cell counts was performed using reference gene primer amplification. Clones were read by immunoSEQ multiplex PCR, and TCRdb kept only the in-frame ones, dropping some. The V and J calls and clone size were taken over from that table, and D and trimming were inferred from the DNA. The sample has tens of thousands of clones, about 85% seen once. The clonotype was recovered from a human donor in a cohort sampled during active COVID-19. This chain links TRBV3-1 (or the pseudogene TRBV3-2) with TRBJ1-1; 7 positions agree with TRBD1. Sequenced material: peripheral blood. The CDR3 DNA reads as TGTGCCAGCAGCCTACACAGGGGTAGGACTGAAGCTTTCTTT. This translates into CASSLHRGRTEAFF.